Presented here are 4 T cell receptor beta chains from one specimen sequenced in a study of T-cell memory formation after mild COVID-19. TCRdb used MiXCR to reprocess the 5' RACE reads, holding one entry per CDR3 protein. The repertoire holds about 310,000 distinct CDR3 sequences, with more than 15% as singletons. Specimen: PBMCs or a T cell subset sorted from them (not recorded which). The receptor source for this set is a young man who had mild COVID-19 (a few samples of this study predate the infection). Cell type and time point are not known.

The table lists this clonotype with a few counts. This sequence joins TRBV12-3 or TRBV12-4 and TRBJ2-1; 7 nucleotides match TRBD1. The CDR3 is 15 residues long. Unmatched junction bases numbered 12, after V lost 7 bases and J lost 6 bases. CDR3: CASTPNRGSINEQFF. In nucleotides, the CDR3 is TGTGCCAGCACTCCTAACAGGGGTTCAATCAATGAGCAGTTCTTC.

This chain joins TRBV7-9 and TRBJ2-5, with no clear D. The V end was cut by 6 bases, the J end by 3 bases, with 5 bases between. CDR1 and CDR2 (germline): SEHNR, FQNEAQ (reference sequence). The CDR3 consists of 11 residues. The CDR3 DNA reads as TGTGCCAGCAGAAAGAAAGAGACCCAGTACTTC. This encodes CASRKKETQYF.

This clonotype was observed a few times. The rearrangement uses TRBV6-1 and TRBJ2-1; no definite D call. V lost 6 bases and J 12 bases, leaving 12 bases between the germline ends. Germline V CDR1 and CDR2: MNHNS, SASEGT. CDR3 length: 11 residues. CDR3 region: CASRDTLGQFF. CDR3 nucleotides: TGTGCCAGCAGAGACACATTGGGGCAGTTCTTC.

The rearrangement links TRBV27 to TRBJ2-7; D is perhaps TRBD1 or TRBD2 (6 bases each). Between the trimmed V and J ends, which lost 10 bases and 2 bases, there was a span of 21 bases. Germline V gives CDR1 MNHEY, CDR2 SMNVEV (reference sequence). The length of the CDR3 is 15 residues. CDR3 DNA sequence: TGTGCCACCAGGAGCTTTGGGGGGCGAGCCTACGAGCAGTACTTC. It translates to CATRSFGGRAYEQYF.